Each of the 24 T cell receptor beta chains below was sequenced from the same sample in a study of blood T cell repertoires in COVID-19. Profiling relied on immunoSEQ multiplex PCR, and the TCRdb table lists in-frame clones only, not all of them. The sample holds 50,000 to 75,000 clones; roughly 87% are singletons and the top ten take less than 6.5%. Sequences were obtained from peripheral blood. The receptors derive from a man older than 75 in a cohort sampled during active COVID-19.

V and J are TRBV19 and TRBJ2-7; D perhaps matches TRBD2 (6 bases). CDR3 length equals 15 residues. V shed 5 bases and J shed 3 bases, with 17 bases lying between them. From germline, CDR1 is LNHDA and CDR2 SQIVND (reference sequence). The CDR3 DNA reads TGTGCCAGTAGTGTCGATTTGGGACTCCGCTACGAGCAGTACTTC. This sequence encodes CASSVDLGLRYEQYF.

CDR3 nucleotides: TGTGCTAGTGGTTTATCCCCCGGGACAGGGGATTTGTACACTGAAGCTTTCTTT. Translation: CASGLSPGTGDLYTEAFF. This chain uses TRBV12-5 with TRBJ1-1; TRBD1 aligns across 10 bases. The length of the CDR3 is 18 residues. Germline CDR1 and CDR2: LGHNT and FRNRAP. The V segment lost 3 bases and the J segment 3 bases; nucleotides outside the gene matches: 13.

This chain joins TRBV30 and TRBJ2-3; D gene uncertain. This CDR3 comprises 12 residues. Germline V CDR1 and CDR2: GTSNPN, SVGIG (reference sequence). Trimming shortened V by 3 bases and J by 4 bases, and 8 bases separated the two germline ends. The DNA of the CDR3 is TGTGCCTGGAGATTTGGCTCAGATACGCAGTATTTT. It codes for CAWRFGSDTQYF.

The chain is built from TRBV6-2 or TRBV6-3 and TRBJ1-5, with 9 nucleotides matching TRBD1. CDR3 length: 15 residues. CDR1 and CDR2 (germline): MNHEY, SVGEGT. Trimming cost V 6 bases and J 4 bases; bases outside gene matches: 7. This chain's CDR3 is CASSLPGTGNQPQHF. Here the CDR3 DNA reads TGTGCCAGCAGCTTACCTGGGACAGGGAATCAGCCCCAGCATTTT.

This CDR3 is CASSRDTGANNEQFF. CDR3 nucleotide sequence: TGCGCCAGCAGCCGGGATACAGGGGCGAACAATGAGCAGTTCTTC. The V and J genes are TRBV5-1 and TRBJ2-1; 7 bases are shared with TRBD1. The germline V gene has CDR1 SGHRS and CDR2 YFSETQ. The junction had 9 bases not matched to a gene; V was cut back by 4 bases and J by 5 bases. CDR3 length equals 15 residues. The full variable domain, with the rest looked up from reference TRBV5-1 and TRBJ2-1, is KAGVTQTPRYLIKTRGQQVTLSCSPISGHRSVSWYQQTPGQGLQFLFEYFSETQRNKGNFPGRFSGRQFSNSRSEMNVSTLELGDSALYLCASSRDTGANNEQFFGPGTRLTVL.

The rearrangement uses TRBV7-8 and TRBJ2-3, with 12 bases that match TRBD2. Looked up from germline, CDR1 is SGHVS and CDR2 is FQNEAQ. The CDR3 is 18 residues long. V shed 2 bases, J shed 6 bases, and the junction held 12 bases outside the gene matches. The CDR3 is CASSLLWLAGGPEDTQYF. The CDR3 bases are TGTGCCAGCAGCTTATTGTGGCTAGCGGGAGGGCCGGAGGATACGCAGTATTTT.

The chain links TRBV21-1 to TRBJ2-3; the tabulated D call, TRBD2, remains unverified against the DNA. TRBV21-1 is labeled a pseudogene. This CDR3 is 17 amino acids long. The CDR3 protein is CASSKWLAGRRTDTQYF. CDR3 in DNA: TGTGCCAGCAGCAAATGGCTAGCGGGACGCCGCACAGATACGCAGTATTTT.

This rearrangement joins TRBV27 to TRBJ2-3; 9 bases map to TRBD2. The CDR3 length is 17 residues. Germline CDR1 reads MNHEY; CDR2 reads SMNVEV (reference sequence). V was clipped by 6 bases and J by 3 bases; unmatched bases: 13. The CDR3 DNA reads TGTGCCAGCAGACTTACGTGGCGGGAGGGGGGAACAGATACGCAGTATTTT. As protein: CASRLTWREGGTDTQYF.

This clone was seen only once. The chain couples TRBV6-6 to TRBJ2-7, with D possibly TRBD2 on 5 matching bases. The germline V gene encodes CDR1 MNHNY and CDR2 SVGAGI (reference sequence). V lost 2 bases and J lost 4, with 12 bases in between. This CDR3 contains 14 residues. The CDR3 bases are TGTGCCAGCAGTTACACAGCCGGGAATTACGAGCAGTACTTC. Protein product: CASSYTAGNYEQYF.

This chain uses TRBV5-6 with TRBJ1-4; D remains ambiguous. With 2 bases removed from V and 2 bases from J, the gap between germline ends came to 10 bases. Germline CDR1 and CDR2: SGHDT and YYEEEE. This CDR3 region has 15 residues. The CDR3 spells CASSFSRGTNEKLFF. CDR3 in DNA: TGTGCCAGCAGCTTCAGTCGGGGTACTAATGAAAAACTGTTTTTT.

The chain has TRBV7-2 and TRBJ2-3; 12 positions agree with TRBD1. The CDR3 is 17 amino acids. Losses at the gene ends were 5 bases for V and 6 bases for J; bases not matched to a gene: 12. From germline, CDR1 is SGHTA and CDR2 FQGNSA. CDR3 protein: CASSIRTGTGGADTQYF. The CDR3 nucleotides read TGTGCCAGCAGCATACGAACCGGGACAGGGGGCGCCGATACGCAGTATTTT.

The genes are TRBV6-2 or TRBV6-3 and TRBJ1-6; TRBD1 matches 10 bases. This CDR3 is built from 14 residues. The germline gives CDR1 MNHEY, CDR2 SVGEGT. J lost 7 bases, V lost 6 bases, and 3 bases had no gene match. CDR3: CASSLDRGNSPLHF. The CDR3 coding sequence is TGTGCCAGCAGCCTGGACAGGGGGAATTCACCCCTCCACTTT.

The V gene is TRBV9, the J gene TRBJ2-3, with 7 bases that match TRBD2. Looked up from germline, CDR1 is SGDLS and CDR2 is YYNGEE. Trimming cost V 3 bases and J 2 bases; bases outside gene matches: 6. The CDR3 consists of 15 residues. This CDR3 reads CASSEGAGITDTQYF. In nucleotides, the CDR3 is TGTGCCAGCAGCGAGGGAGCGGGGATCACAGATACGCAGTATTTT.

The V and J genes are TRBV5-1 and TRBJ1-2; D uncertain. The CDR3 is made up of 14 amino acids. Looked up from germline, CDR1 is SGHRS and CDR2 is YFSETQ. Deletions cut 0 bases from V and 2 bases from J, with 8 bases between. The DNA of the CDR3 is TGCGCCAGCAGCTTGGCCCCCAGAAACTATGGCTACACCTTC. As protein: CASSLAPRNYGYTF.

The chain carries TRBV30 and TRBJ1-2; no clear D. Trimming stripped 0 bases from V and 3 bases from J, with 8 bases between. Germline V gene lookup returns CDR1 GTSNPN and CDR2 SVGIG (reference sequence). The CDR3 extends over 13 amino acids. The CDR3, as DNA: TGTGCCTGGAGTGTAACCGGGGACTATGGCTACACCTTC. Translation gives CAWSVTGDYGYTF.

The chain recombines TRBV24-1 with TRBJ2-7; D perhaps matches TRBD2 (5 bases). CDR3 length equals 13 residues. Trimming stripped 5 bases from V and 0 bases from J, with 7 bases between. Germline lookup yields CDR1 KGHDR and CDR2 SFDVKD. CDR3: CATSGGNSYEQYF. DNA for the CDR3: TGTGCCACCAGTGGAGGGAACTCCTACGAGCAGTACTTC.

This clone was observed a handful of times. The V and J genes are TRBV7-2 and TRBJ1-2, with 7 nucleotides matching TRBD1. V lost 8 bases, J lost 1 base, and 7 bases stayed unmatched. CDR1 and CDR2 (germline): SGHTA, FQGNSA. The CDR3 contains 14 residues. The CDR3 loop reads CASHSGGGNYGYTF. The CDR3 DNA follows: TGTGCCAGCCATTCAGGGGGTGGTAACTATGGCTACACCTTC.

The chain links TRBV9 to TRBJ2-1, with 15 bases lining up with TRBD2. Germline values: CDR1 SGDLS, CDR2 YYNGEE. The V segment lost 7 bases and the J segment 7 bases; nucleotides outside the gene matches: 6. The CDR3 totals 15 residues. Written as DNA, the CDR3 is TGTGCCAGCTCATCCGGGACTAGCGGGAGGAATGAGCAGTTCTTC. Encoded protein: CASSSGTSGRNEQFF.

The genes are TRBV30 and TRBJ1-1, with no clear D. The germline CDR1 and CDR2 sequences are GTSNPN and SVGIG (reference sequence). V lost 4 bases and J 3 bases, leaving 12 bases between the germline ends. The CDR3 has 13 residues. CDR3 residues: CAWTSGQHTEAFF. The CDR3 bases are TGTGCCTGGACCAGTGGGCAGCACACTGAAGCTTTCTTT.

J is TRBJ1-5 and V is TRBV6-5, with D possibly TRBD1 on 6 matching bases. Germline V gives CDR1 MNHEY, CDR2 SVGAGI. The length of the CDR3 is 15 residues. V lost 6 bases and J lost 3, with 15 bases in between. The CDR3 DNA reads as TGTGCCAGCAGAGGGGGTCAGGGCCTCAATCAGCCCCAGCATTTT. Its translation: CASRGGQGLNQPQHF.

V and J are TRBV7-8 and TRBJ2-2, with D possibly matching TRBD2 (7 bases). The length of the CDR3 is 16 residues. Germline loops: CDR1 SGHVS, CDR2 FQNEAQ. V was shortened by 5 bases and J by 6 bases, with 19 bases between the two germline ends. This CDR3 reads CASSLRGGAVAGELFF. Here the CDR3 DNA reads TGTGCCAGCAGCCTACGTGGGGGGGCAGTCGCCGGGGAGCTGTTTTTT.

This clone came up a few times. The genes are TRBV21-1 and TRBJ1-1. TRBV21-1 counts as a pseudogene. The CDR3 has 14 residues. CDR3 DNA sequence: TGTGCCAGCACCCTTTGTCGGGGAAACACTGAAGCTTTCTTT. The encoded protein is CASTLCRGNTEAFF.

The chain recombines TRBV14 with TRBJ1-2, with D possibly matching TRBD1 (6 bases). CDR1 SGHDN and CDR2 FVKESK come from the germline V gene. V was shortened by 0 bases and J by 4 bases, with 15 bases between the two germline ends. The CDR3 is made up of 16 amino acids. DNA for the CDR3: TGTGCCAGCAGCCAAGATACAGGGACCCTTTTCTATGGCTACACCTTC. Amino acid sequence: CASSQDTGTLFYGYTF.

The V call is TRBV6-4, the J call TRBJ2-2; 8 bases are a match to TRBD1. V shed 5 bases, J shed 3 bases, and the junction held 5 bases outside the gene matches. This CDR3 contains 15 residues. Per germline, CDR1 MRHNA and CDR2 SNTAGT. CDR3 sequence: CASSRSGGDTGELFF. Written as DNA, the CDR3 is TGTGCCAGCAGTAGATCAGGGGGCGACACCGGGGAGCTGTTTTTT.